Listed below are T cell receptor beta chains from one sample, sequenced in a study of OX40 agonist ivuxolimab in advanced cancers. Profiling relied on immunoSEQ multiplex PCR, and the TCRdb table lists in-frame clones only, not all of them. This sample has around 50,000 clones; 70% to 90% occur once, and the top ten carry around 0.6%. Sample: CD4+ or CD8+ T cells sorted from blood, taken in a trial of the OX40 agonist ivuxolimab. These receptors all stem from an adult with an advanced solid tumor such as melanoma, head and neck, liver or kidney cancer. Each CDR3 is given with its conserved first and last residue. A D gene is named only where the DNA matches it firmly. Expanded clones are given a class, and other clones once, few, many or no size at all.

j_call v_call clone_size d_call cdr3_nt cdr3_aa
TRBJ1-6 TRBV7-9 once NA TGTGCCAGCAGCCGACAGGAAGGAATTTCACCCCTCCACTTT CASSRQEGISPLHF
TRBJ1-5 TRBV11-3 NA TRBD1 TGTGCCAGCAGCGGGGACAGGAGACTTCAGCCCCAGCATTTT CASSGDRRLQPQHF
TRBJ2-4 TRBV29-1 few NA TGCAGCGTTGACTGGAGGGATCAGTACTTC CSVDWRDQYF
TRBJ2-1 TRBV7-3 NA TRBD2 TGTGCCAGCAGCTTGGGACTAGCGGGAGGCAATGAGCAGTTCTTC CASSLGLAGGNEQFF
TRBJ2-1 TRBV2 once NA TGTGCCAGCACCTGGGGGGCATCCTACAATGAGCAGTTCTTC CASTWGASYNEQFF
TRBJ1-2 TRBV19 NA TRBD1 TGTGCCAGTAGTATGGTAGGGGGCTTTGGTGGCTACACCTTC CASSMVGGFGGYTF
TRBJ2-7 TRBV25-1 NA NA TGTGCCAGCACCCGGGGGCAGGGGGAATACGAGCAGTACTTC CASTRGQGEYEQYF
TRBJ2-5 TRBV5-1 NA NA TGCGCCAGCAGGGCCAGCGGGTCCCAAGAGACCCAGTACTTC CASRASGSQETQYF
TRBJ1-2 TRBV29-1 NA NA TGCAGCGTTGAAAGTTCCGGTTGGGGCTATGGCTACACCTTC CSVESSGWGYGYTF
TRBJ1-1 TRBV7-8 NA NA TGTGCCAGCAGCTTAACCTCGACTGAAGCTTTCTTT CASSLTSTEAFF
TRBJ2-2 TRBV7-9 NA NA TGTGCCAGCAGCTCCGGGGAGCTGTTTTTT CASSSGELFF
TRBJ1-4 TRBV2 NA NA TGTGCCAGCAGTCGCTCGCTTAATGAAAAACTGTTTTTT CASSRSLNEKLFF
TRBJ2-1 TRBV15 NA NA TGTGCCACCAGCACCGCCAGCCTTCCTGAGCAGTTCTTC CATSTASLPEQFF
TRBJ2-5 TRBV13 NA TRBD2 TGTGCCAGCAGCTTCTTTGGACTAGCGGGAGCCCAAGAGACCCAGTACTTC CASSFFGLAGAQETQYF
TRBJ2-3 TRBV2 NA TRBD2 TGTGCCAGCAGTGAAGCGAGCCTAGCGGGAGTTCTAGATACGCAGTATTTT CASSEASLAGVLDTQYF
TRBJ2-3 TRBV7-9 NA NA TGTGCCAGCAGCCGAAAGATGGGGGGTCCAGATACGCAGTATTTT CASSRKMGGPDTQYF
TRBJ2-1 TRBV4-1 NA NA TGCGCCAGCAGCCAAGCTCTCCTAGTGGCCAACAATTTCGATGAGCAGTTCTTC CASSQALLVANNFDEQFF
TRBJ1-5 TRBV28 NA NA TGTGCCAGCAGTTTGGGGCAGAATCAGCCCCAGCATTTT CASSLGQNQPQHF
TRBJ1-5 TRBV7-3 NA NA TGTGCCAGCAGCTACCCTGGCAGGAGGGAAGGAAATCAGCCCCAGCATTTT CASSYPGRREGNQPQHF
TRBJ1-3 TRBV10-2 few NA TGCGCCAGCAGTGAGTCGGGTGGCACCATATATTTT CASSESGGTIYF
TRBJ2-1 TRBV19 few TRBD2 TGTGCCAGTAGTGGATGGGTAGCGGGAGGCCCCAGCTCCTACAATGAGCAGTTCTTC CASSGWVAGGPSSYNEQFF
TRBJ2-1 TRBV2 NA NA TGTGCCAGCATAGATTGGGGCGGGCGAAACAATGAGCAGTTCTTC CASIDWGGRNNEQFF
TRBJ2-2 TRBV11-3 NA TRBD1 TGTGCCAGCAGCCCAGACAGGGGGCAAAAACCCGGGGAGCTGTTTTTT CASSPDRGQKPGELFF
TRBJ1-2 TRBV18 few NA TGTGCCAGCTCACCACCGGTTATGTCGTATGGCTACACCTTC CASSPPVMSYGYTF
TRBJ2-5 TRBV19 NA NA TGTGCCAGTAAGGGAGATCAAGAGACCCAGTACTTC CASKGDQETQYF
TRBJ1-3 TRBV2 NA NA TGTGCCAGCAGTGAAGCGGGCAGGCTGATAGGAAACACCATATATTTT CASSEAGRLIGNTIYF